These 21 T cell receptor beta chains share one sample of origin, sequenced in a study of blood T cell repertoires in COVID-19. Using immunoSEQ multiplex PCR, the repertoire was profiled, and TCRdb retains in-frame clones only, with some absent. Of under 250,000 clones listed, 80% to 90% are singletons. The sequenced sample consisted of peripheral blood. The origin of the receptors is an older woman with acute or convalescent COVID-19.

The DNA for the CDR3 is TGTGCCAGCAGTTTATACGCAGGGAATAACCTTCTAGCCAAAAACATTCAGTACTTC. Amino acid sequence: CASSLYAGNNLLAKNIQYF. This sequence joins TRBV28 and TRBJ2-4; a weak D match, TRBD1 (5 bases). Germline V gene lookup returns CDR1 MDHEN and CDR2 SYDVKM. This CDR3 comprises 19 residues. The ends were cut back, 1 base at V and 0 bases at J, with 19 bases in the middle.

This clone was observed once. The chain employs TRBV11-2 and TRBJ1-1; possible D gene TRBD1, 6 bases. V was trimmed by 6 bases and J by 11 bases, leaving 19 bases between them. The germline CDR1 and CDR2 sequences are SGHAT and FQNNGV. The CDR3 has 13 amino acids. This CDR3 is CASRQGGAGKAFF. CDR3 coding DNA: TGTGCCAGCAGACAAGGGGGGGCAGGGAAGGCTTTCTTT.

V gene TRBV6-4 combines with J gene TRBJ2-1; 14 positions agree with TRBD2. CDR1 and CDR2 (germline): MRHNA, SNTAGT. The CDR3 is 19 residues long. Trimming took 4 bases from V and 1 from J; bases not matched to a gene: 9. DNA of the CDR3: TGTGCCAGCAGTGTCCCGACTAGCGGGGGGGCCCCTTCCTACAATGAGCAGTTCTTC. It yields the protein CASSVPTSGGAPSYNEQFF.

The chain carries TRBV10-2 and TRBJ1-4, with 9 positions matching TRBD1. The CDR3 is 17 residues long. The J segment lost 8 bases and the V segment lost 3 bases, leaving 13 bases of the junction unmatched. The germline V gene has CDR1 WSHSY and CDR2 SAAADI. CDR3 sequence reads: CASSDSQGAVIGEKLFF. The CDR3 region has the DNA TGCGCCAGCAGTGACTCACAGGGGGCGGTAATCGGCGAAAAACTGTTTTTT.

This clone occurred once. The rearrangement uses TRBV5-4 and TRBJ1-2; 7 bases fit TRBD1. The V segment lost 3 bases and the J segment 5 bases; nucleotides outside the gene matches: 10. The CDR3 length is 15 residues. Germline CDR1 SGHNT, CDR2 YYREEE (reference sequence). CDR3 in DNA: TGTGCCAGCAGCTATGGTCCGGGACAGAGATATGGCTACACCTTC. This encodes CASSYGPGQRYGYTF.

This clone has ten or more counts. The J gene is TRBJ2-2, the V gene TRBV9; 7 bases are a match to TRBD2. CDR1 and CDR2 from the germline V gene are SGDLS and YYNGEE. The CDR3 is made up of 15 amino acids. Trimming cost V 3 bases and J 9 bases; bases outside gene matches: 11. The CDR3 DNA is TGTGCCAGCAGCGCCATGACTAGCTCCAGAAGGGAGCTGTTTTTT. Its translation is CASSAMTSSRRELFF.

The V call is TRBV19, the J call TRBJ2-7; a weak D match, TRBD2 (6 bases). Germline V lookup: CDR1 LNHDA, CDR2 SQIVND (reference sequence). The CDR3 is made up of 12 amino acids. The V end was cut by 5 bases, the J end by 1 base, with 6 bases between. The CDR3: CASSRESYEQYF. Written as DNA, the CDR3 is TGTGCCAGTAGTCGGGAGTCCTACGAGCAGTACTTC.

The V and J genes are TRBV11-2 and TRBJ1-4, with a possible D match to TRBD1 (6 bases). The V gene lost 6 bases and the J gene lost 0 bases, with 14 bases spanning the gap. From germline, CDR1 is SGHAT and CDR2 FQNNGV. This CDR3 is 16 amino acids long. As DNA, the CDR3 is TGTGCCAGCAGGTCGAGGACAGTTGCAACTAATGAAAAACTGTTTTTT. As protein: CASRSRTVATNEKLFF.

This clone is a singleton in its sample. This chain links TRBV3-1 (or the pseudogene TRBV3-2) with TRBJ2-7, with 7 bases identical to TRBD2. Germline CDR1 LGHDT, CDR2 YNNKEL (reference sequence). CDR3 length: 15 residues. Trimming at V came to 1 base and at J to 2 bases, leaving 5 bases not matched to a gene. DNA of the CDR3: TGTGCCAGCAGCCAAGGCCCTAGCGGTACCTACGAGCAGTACTTC. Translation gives CASSQGPSGTYEQYF.

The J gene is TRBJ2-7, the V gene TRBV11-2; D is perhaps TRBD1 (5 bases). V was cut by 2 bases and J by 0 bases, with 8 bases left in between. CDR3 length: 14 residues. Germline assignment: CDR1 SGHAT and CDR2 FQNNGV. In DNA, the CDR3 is TGTGCCAGCAGCTTATCACAGGTCTCCTACGAGCAGTACTTC. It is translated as CASSLSQVSYEQYF.

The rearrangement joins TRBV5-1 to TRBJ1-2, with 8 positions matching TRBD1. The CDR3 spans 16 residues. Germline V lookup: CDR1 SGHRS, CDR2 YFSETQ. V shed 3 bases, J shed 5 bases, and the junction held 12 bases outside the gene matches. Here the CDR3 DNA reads TGCGCCAGCAGCTGGGACGACAGGGGAACTATTTATGGCTACACCTTC. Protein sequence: CASSWDDRGTIYGYTF. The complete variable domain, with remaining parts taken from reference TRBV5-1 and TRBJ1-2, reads KAGVTQTPRYLIKTRGQQVTLSCSPISGHRSVSWYQQTPGQGLQFLFEYFSETQRNKGNFPGRFSGRQFSNSRSEMNVSTLELGDSALYLCASSWDDRGTIYGYTFGSGTRLTVV.

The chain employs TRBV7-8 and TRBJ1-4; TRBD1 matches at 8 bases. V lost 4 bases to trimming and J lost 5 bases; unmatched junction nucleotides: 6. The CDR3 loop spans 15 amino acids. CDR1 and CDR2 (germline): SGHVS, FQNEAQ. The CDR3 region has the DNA TGTGCCAGCAGCTACCTACAGGGGGAAAATGAAAAACTGTTTTTT. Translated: CASSYLQGENEKLFF.

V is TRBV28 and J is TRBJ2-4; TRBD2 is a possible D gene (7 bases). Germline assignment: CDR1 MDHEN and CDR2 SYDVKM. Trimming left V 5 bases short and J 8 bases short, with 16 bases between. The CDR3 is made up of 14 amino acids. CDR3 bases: TGTGCCAGCAGTATCCTCCAAGGGGGGGACATTCAGTACTTC. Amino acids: CASSILQGGDIQYF.

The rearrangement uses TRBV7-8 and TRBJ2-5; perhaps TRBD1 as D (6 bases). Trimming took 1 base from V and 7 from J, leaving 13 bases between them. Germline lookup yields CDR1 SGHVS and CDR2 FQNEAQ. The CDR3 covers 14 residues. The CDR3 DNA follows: TGTGCCAGCAGCTTAGGAACAGGGATCGGGACCCAGTACTTC. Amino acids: CASSLGTGIGTQYF.

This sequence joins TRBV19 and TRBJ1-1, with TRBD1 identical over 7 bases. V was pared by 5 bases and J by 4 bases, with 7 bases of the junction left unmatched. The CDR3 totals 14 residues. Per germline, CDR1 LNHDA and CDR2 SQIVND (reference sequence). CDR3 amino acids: CASSVGGVGTEAFF. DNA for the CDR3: TGTGCCAGTAGTGTAGGGGGCGTAGGCACTGAAGCTTTCTTT.

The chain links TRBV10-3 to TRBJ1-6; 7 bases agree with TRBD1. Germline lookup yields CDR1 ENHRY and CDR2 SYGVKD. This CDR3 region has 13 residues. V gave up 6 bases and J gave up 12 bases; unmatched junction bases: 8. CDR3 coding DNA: TGTGCCATCAGGCCGGGACAGCAACTACCCCTCCACTTT. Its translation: CAIRPGQQLPLHF.

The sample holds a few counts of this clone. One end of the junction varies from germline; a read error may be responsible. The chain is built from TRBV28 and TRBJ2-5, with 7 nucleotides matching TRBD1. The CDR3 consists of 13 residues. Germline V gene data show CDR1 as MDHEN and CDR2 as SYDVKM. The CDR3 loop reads CASSFLQGETRNF. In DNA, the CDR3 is TGTGCCAGCAGTTTTCTTCAGGGGGAAACTCGCAACTTC.

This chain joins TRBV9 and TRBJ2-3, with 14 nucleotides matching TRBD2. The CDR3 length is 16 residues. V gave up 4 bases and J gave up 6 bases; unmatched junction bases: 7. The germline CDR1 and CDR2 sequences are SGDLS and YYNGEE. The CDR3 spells CASSLGLAGGADTQYF. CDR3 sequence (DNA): TGTGCCAGCAGCTTAGGACTAGCGGGGGGAGCGGATACGCAGTATTTT.

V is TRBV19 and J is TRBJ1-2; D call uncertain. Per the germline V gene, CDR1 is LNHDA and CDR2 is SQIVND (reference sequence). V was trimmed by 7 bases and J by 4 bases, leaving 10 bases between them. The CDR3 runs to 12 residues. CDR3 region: CASTGRGYGYTF. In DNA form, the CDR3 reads TGTGCCAGTACCGGAAGAGGCTATGGCTACACCTTC.

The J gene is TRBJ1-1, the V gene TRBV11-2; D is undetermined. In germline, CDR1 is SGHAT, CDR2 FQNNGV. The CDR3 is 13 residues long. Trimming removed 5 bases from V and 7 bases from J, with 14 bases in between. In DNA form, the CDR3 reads TGTGCCAGCAGCCCTGCACCAGTATATGAAGCTTTCTTT. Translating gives CASSPAPVYEAFF.

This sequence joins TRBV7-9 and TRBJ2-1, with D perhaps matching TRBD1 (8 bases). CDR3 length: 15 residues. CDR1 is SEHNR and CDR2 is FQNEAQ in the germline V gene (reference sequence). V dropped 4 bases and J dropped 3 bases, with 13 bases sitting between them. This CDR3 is CASSSGGGGYNEQFF. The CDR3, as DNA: TGTGCCAGCAGCTCAGGGGGCGGGGGCTACAATGAGCAGTTCTTC.